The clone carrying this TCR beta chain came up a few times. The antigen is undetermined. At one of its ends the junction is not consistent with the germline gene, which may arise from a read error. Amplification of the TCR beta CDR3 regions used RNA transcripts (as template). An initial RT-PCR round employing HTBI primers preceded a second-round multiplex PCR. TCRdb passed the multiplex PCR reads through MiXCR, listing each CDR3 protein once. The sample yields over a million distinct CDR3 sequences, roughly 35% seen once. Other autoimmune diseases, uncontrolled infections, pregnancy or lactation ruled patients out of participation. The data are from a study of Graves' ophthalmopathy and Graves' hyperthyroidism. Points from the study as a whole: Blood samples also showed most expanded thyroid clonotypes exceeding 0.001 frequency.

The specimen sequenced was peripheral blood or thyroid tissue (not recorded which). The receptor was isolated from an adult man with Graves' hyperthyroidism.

The CDR3 DNA reads as TGCGCCAGCAGCCAAGATCTGGCAGGATGGAATCGGCCCCAGCATTTT. Protein sequence: CASSQDLAGWNRPQHF. The chain recombines TRBV4-1 with TRBJ1-5; D remains ambiguous. Germline lookup yields CDR1 MGHRA and CDR2 YSYEKL. The CDR3 is 16 residues long.